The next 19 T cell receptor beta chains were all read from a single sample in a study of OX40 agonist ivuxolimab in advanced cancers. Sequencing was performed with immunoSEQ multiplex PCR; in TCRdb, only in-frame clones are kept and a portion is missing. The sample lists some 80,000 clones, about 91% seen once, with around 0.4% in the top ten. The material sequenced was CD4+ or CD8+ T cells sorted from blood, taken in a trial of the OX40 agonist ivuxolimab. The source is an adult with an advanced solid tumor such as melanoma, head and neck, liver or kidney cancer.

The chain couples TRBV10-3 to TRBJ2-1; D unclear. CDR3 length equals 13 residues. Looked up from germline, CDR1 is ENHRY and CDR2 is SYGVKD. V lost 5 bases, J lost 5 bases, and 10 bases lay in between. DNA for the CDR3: TGTGCCATCAGTAAACTTACCAACAATGAGCAGTTCTTC. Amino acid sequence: CAISKLTNNEQFF.

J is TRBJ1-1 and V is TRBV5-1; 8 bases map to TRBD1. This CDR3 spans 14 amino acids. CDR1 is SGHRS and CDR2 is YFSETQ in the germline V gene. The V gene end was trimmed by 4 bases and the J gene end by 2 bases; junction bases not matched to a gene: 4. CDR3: CASSRTGSNTEAFF. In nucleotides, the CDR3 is TGCGCCAGCAGCAGGACAGGGTCCAACACTGAAGCTTTCTTT.

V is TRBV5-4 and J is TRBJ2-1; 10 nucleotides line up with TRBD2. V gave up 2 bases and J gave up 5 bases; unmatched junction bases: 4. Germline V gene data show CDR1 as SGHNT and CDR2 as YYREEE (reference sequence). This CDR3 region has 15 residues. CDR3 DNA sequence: TGTGCCAGCAGCTTCCTACTAGCGGGAAACAATGAGCAGTTCTTC. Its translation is CASSFLLAGNNEQFF. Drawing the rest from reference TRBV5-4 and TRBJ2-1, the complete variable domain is ETGVTQSPTHLIKTRGQQVTLRCSSQSGHNTVSWYQQALGQGPQFIFQYYREEENGRGNFPPRFSGLQFPNYSSELNVNALELDDSALYLCASSFLLAGNNEQFFGPGTRLTVL.

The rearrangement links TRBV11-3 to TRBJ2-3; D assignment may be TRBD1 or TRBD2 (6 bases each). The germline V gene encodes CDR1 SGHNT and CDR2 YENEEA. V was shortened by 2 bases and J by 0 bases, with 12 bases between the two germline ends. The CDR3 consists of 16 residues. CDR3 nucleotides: TGTGCCAGCAGCTTACCACAGGGAGGTAGCACAGATACGCAGTATTTT. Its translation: CASSLPQGGSTDTQYF.

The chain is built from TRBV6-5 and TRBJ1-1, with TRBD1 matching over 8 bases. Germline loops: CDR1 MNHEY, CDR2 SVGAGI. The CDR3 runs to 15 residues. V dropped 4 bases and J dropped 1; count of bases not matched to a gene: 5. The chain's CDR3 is CASSSTGTGNTEAFF. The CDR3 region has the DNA TGTGCCAGCAGTTCGACCGGGACAGGGAACACTGAAGCTTTCTTT.

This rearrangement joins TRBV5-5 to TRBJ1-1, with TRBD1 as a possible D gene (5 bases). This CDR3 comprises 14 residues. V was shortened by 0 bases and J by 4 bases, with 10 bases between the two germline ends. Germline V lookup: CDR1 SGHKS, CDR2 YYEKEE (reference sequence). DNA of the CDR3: TGTGCCAGCAGCTTGGGTGGGGGAGGCACTGAAGCTTTCTTT. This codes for CASSLGGGGTEAFF.

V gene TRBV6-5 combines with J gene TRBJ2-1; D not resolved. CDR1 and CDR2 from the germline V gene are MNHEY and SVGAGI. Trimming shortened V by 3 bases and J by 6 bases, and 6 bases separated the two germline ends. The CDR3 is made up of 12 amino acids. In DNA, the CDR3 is TGTGCCAGCAGTTATAATAGCAATGAGCAGTTCTTC. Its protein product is CASSYNSNEQFF.

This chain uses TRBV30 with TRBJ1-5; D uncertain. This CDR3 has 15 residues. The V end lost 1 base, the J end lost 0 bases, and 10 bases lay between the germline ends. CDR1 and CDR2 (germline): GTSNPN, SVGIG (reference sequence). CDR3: CAWSGGSNSNQPQHF. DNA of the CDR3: TGTGCCTGGAGTGGGGGATCCAATAGCAATCAGCCCCAGCATTTT.

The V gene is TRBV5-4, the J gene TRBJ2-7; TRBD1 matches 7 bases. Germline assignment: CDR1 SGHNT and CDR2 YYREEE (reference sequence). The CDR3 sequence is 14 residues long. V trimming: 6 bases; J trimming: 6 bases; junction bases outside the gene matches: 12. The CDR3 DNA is TGTGCCAGCACCCCCCCAGGGGGAGTACGCGAGCAGTACTTC. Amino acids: CASTPPGGVREQYF. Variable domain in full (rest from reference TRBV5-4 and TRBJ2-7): ETGVTQSPTHLIKTRGQQVTLRCSSQSGHNTVSWYQQALGQGPQFIFQYYREEENGRGNFPPRFSGLQFPNYSSELNVNALELDDSALYLCASTPPGGVREQYFGPGTRLTVT.

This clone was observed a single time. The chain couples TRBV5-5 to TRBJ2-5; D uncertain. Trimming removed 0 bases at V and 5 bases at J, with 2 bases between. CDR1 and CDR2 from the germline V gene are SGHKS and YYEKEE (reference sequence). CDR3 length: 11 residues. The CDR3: CASSLDETQYF. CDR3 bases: TGTGCCAGCAGCTTGGACGAGACCCAGTACTTC.

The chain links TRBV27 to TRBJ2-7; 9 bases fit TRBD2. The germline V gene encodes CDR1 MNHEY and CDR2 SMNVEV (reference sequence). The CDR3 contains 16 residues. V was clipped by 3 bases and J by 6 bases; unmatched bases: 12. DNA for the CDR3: TGTGCCAGCAGTTTGGGGACTAGCTGGTCAGAGGGCGAGCAGTACTTC. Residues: CASSLGTSWSEGEQYF.

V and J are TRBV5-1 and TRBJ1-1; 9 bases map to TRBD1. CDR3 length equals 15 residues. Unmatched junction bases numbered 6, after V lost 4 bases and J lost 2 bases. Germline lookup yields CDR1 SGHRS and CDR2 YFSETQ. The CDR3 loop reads CASSRGTGRNTEAFF. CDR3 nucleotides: TGCGCCAGCAGCCGGGGGACAGGGAGAAACACTGAAGCTTTCTTT.

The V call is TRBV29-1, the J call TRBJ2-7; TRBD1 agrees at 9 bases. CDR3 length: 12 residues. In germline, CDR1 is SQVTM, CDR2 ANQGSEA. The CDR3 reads CMRQGVAYEQYF. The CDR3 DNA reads TGCATGCGACAGGGGGTGGCCTACGAGCAGTACTTC.

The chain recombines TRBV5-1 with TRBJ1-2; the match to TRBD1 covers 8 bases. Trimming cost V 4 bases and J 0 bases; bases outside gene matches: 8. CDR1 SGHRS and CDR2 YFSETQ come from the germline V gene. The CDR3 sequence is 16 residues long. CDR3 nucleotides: TGCGCCAGCAGCCTCGGGACAGGAGTTACTAACTATGGCTACACCTTC. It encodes CASSLGTGVTNYGYTF.

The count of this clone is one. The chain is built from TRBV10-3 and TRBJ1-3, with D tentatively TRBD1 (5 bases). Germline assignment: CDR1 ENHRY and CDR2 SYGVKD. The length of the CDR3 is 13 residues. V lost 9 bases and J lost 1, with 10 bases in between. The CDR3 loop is CAIMGGSGNTIYF. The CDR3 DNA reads TGTGCCATTATGGGGGGGTCTGGAAACACCATATATTTT.

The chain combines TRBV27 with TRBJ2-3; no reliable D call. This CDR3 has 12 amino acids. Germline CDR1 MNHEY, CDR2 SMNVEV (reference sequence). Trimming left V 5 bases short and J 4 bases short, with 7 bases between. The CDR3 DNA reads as TGTGCCAGCAGTCCCTTATCAGATACGCAGTATTTT. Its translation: CASSPLSDTQYF.

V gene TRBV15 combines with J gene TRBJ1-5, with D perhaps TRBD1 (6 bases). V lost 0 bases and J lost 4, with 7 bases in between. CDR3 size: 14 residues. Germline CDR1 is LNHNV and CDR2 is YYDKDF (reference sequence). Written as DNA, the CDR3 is TGTGCCACCAGCAGAGACGGACAGAATCAGCCCCAGCATTTT. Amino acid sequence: CATSRDGQNQPQHF.

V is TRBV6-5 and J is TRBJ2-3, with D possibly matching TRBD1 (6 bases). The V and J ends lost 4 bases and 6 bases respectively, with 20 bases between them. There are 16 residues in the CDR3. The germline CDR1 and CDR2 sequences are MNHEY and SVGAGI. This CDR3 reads CASSSPGTSIWDTQYF. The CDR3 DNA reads TGTGCCAGCAGTTCCCCCGGGACATCGATTTGGGATACGCAGTATTTT.

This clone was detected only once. The CDR3 sequence is CASSKTGSGNTIYF. Here the CDR3 DNA reads TGTGCCAGTAGTAAGACAGGCTCTGGAAACACCATATATTTT. The chain has TRBV19 and TRBJ1-3; a weak D match, TRBD1 (6 bases). The CDR3 covers 14 residues. Trimming stripped 4 bases from V and 0 bases from J, with 7 bases between. Germline CDR1 and CDR2: LNHDA and SQIVND (reference sequence).